This T cell receptor beta chain was captured in a study of blood T cell repertoires in COVID-19. Clones were read by immunoSEQ multiplex PCR, and TCRdb kept only the in-frame ones, dropping some. The sample yields 150,000 to 200,000 clones, roughly 74% seen once. Between the trimmed V and J ends, which lost 7 bases and 4 bases, there was a span of 17 bases. This CDR3 spans 15 amino acids. Germline CDR1 reads MNHNY; CDR2 reads SVGAGI (reference sequence). This clonotype was obtained from a woman older than 75 with acute or convalescent COVID-19. J is TRBJ1-3 and V is TRBV6-6; D gene uncertain. Sequencing input: peripheral blood. The CDR3 sequence: CASTSGVGKGNTIYF. The DNA for the CDR3 is TGTGCCAGCACCTCAGGCGTCGGGAAAGGAAACACCATATATTTT.